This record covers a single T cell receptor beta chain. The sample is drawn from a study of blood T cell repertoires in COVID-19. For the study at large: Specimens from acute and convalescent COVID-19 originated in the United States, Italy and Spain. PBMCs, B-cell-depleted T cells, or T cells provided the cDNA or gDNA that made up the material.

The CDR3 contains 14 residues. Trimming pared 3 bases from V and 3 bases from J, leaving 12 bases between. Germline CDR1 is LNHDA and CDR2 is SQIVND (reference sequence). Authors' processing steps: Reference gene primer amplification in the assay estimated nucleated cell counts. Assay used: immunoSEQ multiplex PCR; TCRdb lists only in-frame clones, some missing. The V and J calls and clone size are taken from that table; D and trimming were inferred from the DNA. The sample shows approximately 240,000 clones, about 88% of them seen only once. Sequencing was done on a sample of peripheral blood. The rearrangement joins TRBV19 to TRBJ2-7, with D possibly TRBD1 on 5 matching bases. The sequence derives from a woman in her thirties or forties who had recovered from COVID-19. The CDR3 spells CASSIWGRDYEQYF. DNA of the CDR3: TGTGCCAGTAGTATTTGGGGCAGAGACTACGAGCAGTACTTC.